Below, one TCR beta chain is given with its context. For recovered donors of Cohort 3, there were two negative PCRs, clearance, or symptom resolution. Repertoires were generated with immunoSEQ multiplex PCR, while TCRdb's copy carries only in-frame clones and drops some. The data contain roughly 130,000 clones, about four fifths of them singletons. This specimen belongs to a study of blood T cell repertoires in COVID-19. Study overall: Spain, Italy and the United States supplied samples that represented acute and convalescent COVID-19.

The CDR3 length is 18 residues. Germline trimming cut 4 bases from V and 7 bases from J; bases unmatched to any gene: 14. The V gene's germline CDR1 is LGHDT and CDR2 YNNKEL (reference sequence). The V call is TRBV3-1 (or the pseudogene TRBV3-2), the J call TRBJ1-4; TRBD1 matches at 11 bases. The specimen sequenced was PBMCs or T cells enriched from blood (not recorded which). This sequence was found in a man aged 45-65 years who had recovered from COVID-19. The CDR3 DNA reads as TGTGCCAGCAGCCCCCCGGGACAGGGGGTGTTAGGTGGTGAAAAACTGTTTTTT. It is translated as CASSPPGQGVLGGEKLFF.